There are many counts of the clone carrying this T cell receptor (beta chain). The record originates from a study of T-cell reconstitution after alpha-beta-depleted transplantation in children. Unique molecular identifiers tagged the TCRbeta library. TCRdb used MiXCR to reprocess the PCR reads, holding one entry per CDR3 protein. There are approximately 240,000 distinct CDR3 sequences in the sample; roughly 9% occur only once, and 5% to 7% lies in the top ten. The J segment lost 8 bases and the V segment lost 5 bases, leaving 11 bases of the junction unmatched. The CDR3 covers 15 residues. Germline CDR1 reads SGHTA; CDR2 reads FQGNSA.

The sequenced sample was PBMCs from the stem cell graft donor, obtained from the stem cell graft. The chain is built from TRBV7-2 and TRBJ1-2; 10 nucleotides align to TRBD1. The clonotype was recovered from a human donor who donated a stem cell graft to a child with acute lymphoblastic leukemia. The CDR3 DNA reads as TGTGCCAGCAGCGAATCACCGGGACAGGGGTACGGCTACACCTTC. The encoded protein is CASSESPGQGYGYTF.